The next 18 T cell receptor beta chains were all read from a single sample in a study of shared clonotypes between healthy human individuals. The naive CD8 subset, CD45RO-negative cells positively selected for CCR7, excluded terminally differentiated effector memory CD45RA+ cells. Some clones are missing from TCRdb's copy, which holds only in-frame ones; the method was immunoSEQ multiplex PCR. In the table there are millions of clones, 85% to 95% of which are singletons. The sample taken for sequencing was naive CD8+ T cells from PBMCs. These receptors originate from a man aged 18 to 29 in good health. Some clones in this sample may be carry-over from other donors' samples.

The V and J genes are TRBV27 and TRBJ2-7; TRBD2 might be the D (6 bases). Germline CDR1 is MNHEY and CDR2 is SMNVEV (reference sequence). The ends were cut back, 2 bases at V and 3 bases at J, with 11 bases in the middle. This CDR3 region has 14 residues. CDR3 DNA sequence: TGTGCCAGCAGTTTAAATAGCGGCGGCTACGAGCAGTACTTC. Translation: CASSLNSGGYEQYF.

This chain links TRBV27 with TRBJ2-1, with D perhaps matching TRBD1 (5 bases). V lost 7 bases and J 7 bases, leaving 20 bases between the germline ends. The CDR3 length is 15 residues. The germline V gene encodes CDR1 MNHEY and CDR2 SMNVEV (reference sequence). Here the CDR3 DNA reads TGTGCCAGCAACATGGACGCAGGGATCTCAAATGAGCAGTTCTTC. Residues: CASNMDAGISNEQFF.

The rearrangement uses TRBV18 and TRBJ2-7; 11 positions match TRBD1. J lost 2 bases, V lost 3 bases, and 9 bases had no gene match. CDR3 length: 17 amino acids. The germline CDR1 and CDR2 sequences are KGHSH and LQKENI. The CDR3 coding sequence is TGTGCCAGCTCACCGCAGGCTAGGGACAGGGGGACCTACGAGCAGTACTTC. The encoded protein is CASSPQARDRGTYEQYF.

This sequence joins TRBV28 and TRBJ2-7, with unresolved D. Germline CDR1 MDHEN, CDR2 SYDVKM. Trimming shortened V by 4 bases and J by 2 bases, and 24 bases separated the two germline ends. The CDR3 runs to 18 residues. The CDR3 here is CASSSNPIREPWTYEQYF. The CDR3 DNA reads as TGTGCCAGCAGTTCAAACCCTATAAGAGAACCCTGGACCTACGAGCAGTACTTC. Drawing the rest from reference TRBV28 and TRBJ2-7, the complete variable domain is DVKVTQSSRYLVKRTGEKVFLECVQDMDHENMFWYRQDPGLGLRLIYFSYDVKMKEKGDIPEGYSVSREKKERFSLILESASTNQTSMYLCASSSNPIREPWTYEQYFGPGTRLTVT.

This clone occurred once. The chain joins TRBV13 to TRBJ2-1; TRBD2 matches 12 bases. The junction had 2 bases not matched to a gene; V was cut back by 8 bases and J by 6 bases. Germline-derived CDR1 and CDR2 are PRHDT and FYEKMQ (reference sequence). The CDR3 has 13 amino acids. CDR3 residues: CASWTSGINEQFF. The CDR3 region has the DNA TGTGCCAGCTGGACTAGCGGGATCAATGAGCAGTTCTTC. Full variable domain (rest looked up from reference TRBV13 and TRBJ2-1): AAGVIQSPRHLIKEKRETATLKCYPIPRHDTVYWYQQGPGQDPQFLISFYEKMQSDKGSIPDRFSAQQFSDYHSELNMSSLELGDSALYFCASWTSGINEQFFGPGTRLTVL.

The J gene is TRBJ2-7, the V gene TRBV11-1, with TRBD2 matching over 7 bases. Trimming at V came to 2 bases and at J to 2 bases, leaving 0 bases not matched to a gene. The CDR3 has 13 amino acids. Germline V gene lookup returns CDR1 SGHAT and CDR2 FQDESV (reference sequence). The CDR3 region has the DNA TGTGCCAGCAGCTTACGGGAGGCCTACGAGCAGTACTTC. Translation gives CASSLREAYEQYF. Full variable domain (outside the CDR3, taken from reference TRBV11-1 and TRBJ2-7): EAEVAQSPRYKITEKSQAVAFWCDPISGHATLYWYRQILGQGPELLVQFQDESVVDDSQLPKDRFSAERLKGVDSTLKIQPAELGDSAMYLCASSLREAYEQYFGPGTRLTVT.

The table lists this clone with a few counts. Other DNA sequences in the same sample also yield this CDR3. This chain joins TRBV7-9 and TRBJ2-7; 8 bases fit TRBD1. The CDR3 sequence is 14 residues long. Germline values: CDR1 SEHNR, CDR2 FQNEAQ (reference sequence). V was pared by 5 bases and J by 7 bases, with 10 bases of the junction left unmatched. CDR3 DNA: TGTGCCAGCAGCCCCCGTCAGGGGGCGGGGGAGCAGTACTTC. Translating it yields CASSPRQGAGEQYF.

The genes are TRBV7-9 and TRBJ1-2; D is unresolved. Germline assignment: CDR1 SEHNR and CDR2 FQNEAQ (reference sequence). CDR3 size: 12 residues. The V gene lost 4 bases and the J gene lost 8 bases, with 11 bases spanning the gap. The CDR3 protein is CASSSGPGGYTF. The CDR3 DNA follows: TGTGCCAGCAGCTCGGGCCCGGGCGGCTACACCTTC.

This rearrangement joins TRBV2 to TRBJ2-2; 10 bases agree with TRBD2. The germline V gene encodes CDR1 SNHLY and CDR2 FYNNEI. The CDR3 has 13 residues. With 7 bases clipped from V and 6 bases from J, the junction kept 2 bases outside the gene matches. The CDR3 DNA reads TGTGCCAGCAAAGCGGGAGGGGCCGGGGAGCTGTTTTTT. Encoded protein: CASKAGGAGELFF. Drawing the rest from reference TRBV2 and TRBJ2-2, the complete variable domain is EPEVTQTPSHQVTQMGQEVILRCVPISNHLYFYWYRQILGQKVEFLVSFYNNEISEKSEIFDDQFSVERPDGSNFTLKIRSTKLEDSAMYFCASKAGGAGELFFGEGSRLTVL.

The V call is TRBV18, the J call TRBJ2-7; D may correspond to TRBD1 or TRBD2 (5 bases each). Germline V gene lookup returns CDR1 KGHSH and CDR2 LQKENI. Between the trimmed V and J ends, which lost 1 base and 2 bases, there was a span of 15 bases. The CDR3 contains 16 residues. The CDR3 DNA reads TGTGCCAGCTCACCACTCGGGACGGAGGTGCCCTACGAGCAGTACTTC. It yields the protein CASSPLGTEVPYEQYF.

This chain links TRBV28 with TRBJ1-1; no definite D call. The V gene's germline CDR1 is MDHEN and CDR2 SYDVKM. CDR3 length equals 17 residues. V was pared by 1 base and J by 2 bases, with 17 bases between. The CDR3 DNA reads as TGTGCCAGCAGTTTATTGAGTCTGAACAGATCAAACACTGAAGCTTTCTTT. Translating gives CASSLLSLNRSNTEAFF.

V is TRBV7-9 and J is TRBJ2-7; D is uncertain. Germline lookup yields CDR1 SEHNR and CDR2 FQNEAQ (reference sequence). This CDR3 contains 14 residues. The V end was cut by 5 bases, the J end by 3 bases, with 14 bases between. The CDR3 DNA reads as TGTGCCAGCAGCCCTCCTTTAGTTGTCTACGAGCAGTACTTC. Protein: CASSPPLVVYEQYF.

The rearrangement uses TRBV11-2 and TRBJ2-5, with a weak D call TRBD2 (6 bases). Looked up from germline, CDR1 is SGHAT and CDR2 is FQNNGV. The V end was cut by 5 bases, the J end by 4 bases, with 23 bases between. The CDR3 totals 17 residues. In DNA, the CDR3 is TGTGCCAGCAGCCTCCCCATAGGAGGGGCTAGAAGAGAGACCCAGTACTTC. Amino acids: CASSLPIGGARRETQYF.

The chain recombines TRBV4-3 with TRBJ2-2; D call uncertain. V was trimmed by 2 bases and J by 3 bases, leaving 16 bases between them. The V gene's germline CDR1 is LGHNA and CDR2 YSLEER. The CDR3 consists of 17 residues. The CDR3 region is CASSQRRTRLYTGELFF. CDR3 DNA: TGCGCCAGCAGCCAAAGAAGGACGCGCCTTTACACCGGGGAGCTGTTTTTT.

This clone was seen only once. The V call is TRBV28, the J call TRBJ1-5; 7 nucleotides match TRBD1. This CDR3 has 20 residues. In germline, CDR1 is MDHEN, CDR2 SYDVKM. Unmatched junction bases numbered 20, after V lost 3 bases and J lost 3 bases. In DNA, the CDR3 is TGTGCCAGCAGTTTCCCCCAATATCAGGTGGGGGACAGATACAATCAGCCCCAGCATTTT. This sequence encodes CASSFPQYQVGDRYNQPQHF.

V usage is TRBV4-2 and J usage is TRBJ2-3; 8 bases are a match to TRBD2. The CDR3 length is 17 residues. J lost 4 bases, V lost 0 bases, and 9 bases had no gene match. CDR1 LGHNA and CDR2 YNFKEQ come from the germline V gene. This chain's CDR3 is CASSQDGPAGESDTQYF. CDR3 bases: TGTGCCAGCAGCCAAGATGGCCCAGCGGGAGAATCAGATACGCAGTATTTT.

This chain links TRBV2 with TRBJ2-1; D might be TRBD1 (5 bases). The germline V gene encodes CDR1 SNHLY and CDR2 FYNNEI. The CDR3 loop spans 13 amino acids. V was cut by 8 bases and J by 3 bases, with 11 bases left in between. The CDR3 nucleotides read TGTGCCAGCGGGCAGGGCCTCTACAATGAGCAGTTCTTC. Residues: CASGQGLYNEQFF.

V usage is TRBV7-9 and J usage is TRBJ2-5, with TRBD2 matching 9 bases. V trimming: 7 bases; J trimming: 5 bases; junction bases outside the gene matches: 14. In germline, CDR1 is SEHNR, CDR2 FQNEAQ (reference sequence). This CDR3 spans 16 amino acids. Here the CDR3 reads CASTDTVSGSRETQYF. The CDR3 DNA sequence: TGTGCCAGCACCGACACCGTTAGCGGGAGCCGGGAGACCCAGTACTTC.